This is a list of T cell receptor beta chains from one sample in a study of OX40 agonist ivuxolimab in advanced cancers. The table came from immunoSEQ multiplex PCR; TCRdb's copy has only in-frame clones and leaves some out. The sample shows tens of thousands of clones, 79% of them seen only once. The sequences come from CD4+ or CD8+ T cells sorted from blood, collected in a trial of the OX40 agonist ivuxolimab. These receptors originate from an adult with an advanced solid tumor such as melanoma, head and neck, liver or kidney cancer. The CDR3 runs from the conserved cysteine through the conserved F or W. Each record gives: V gene, J gene, D gene, clone size, CDR3 protein, CDR3 DNA. A D gene is named only where the DNA matches it firmly. Clone size is shown for a subset of rows, as once, few, many or a class of expanded clone.

V: TRBV6-4
J: TRBJ2-3
D: .
size: .
CDR3: CASSETGMDTQYF
DNA: TGTGCCAGCAGTGAAACTGGAATGGATACGCAGTATTTT

V: TRBV2
J: TRBJ1-5
D: .
size: .
CDR3: CASSGVGPIFNQPQHF
DNA: TGTGCCAGCAGTGGTGTGGGCCCTATATTCAATCAGCCCCAGCATTTT

V: TRBV2
J: TRBJ1-1
D: .
size: once
CDR3: CASQDGFMNTEAFF
DNA: TGTGCCAGTCAGGACGGATTCATGAACACTGAAGCTTTCTTT

V: TRBV29-1
J: TRBJ2-2
D: TRBD1
size: once
CDR3: CSARRGQGLTGELFF
DNA: TGCAGCGCCCGGAGGGGACAGGGGCTCACCGGGGAGCTGTTTTTT

V: TRBV7-9
J: TRBJ2-1
D: TRBD2
size: .
CDR3: CASTLSGRHKEGQFF
DNA: TGTGCCAGCACCCTTAGCGGGAGACACAAGGAAGGGCAGTTCTTC

V: TRBV27
J: TRBJ2-7
D: TRBD1
size: .
CDR3: CASTPTGVSYEQYF
DNA: TGTGCCAGCACCCCGACAGGGGTAAGCTACGAGCAGTACTTC

V: TRBV21-1
J: TRBJ1-5
D: .
size: .
CDR3: CASSNPTGDNQPQHF
DNA: TGTGCCAGCAGCAACCCTACAGGGGACAATCAGCCCCAGCATTTT

V: TRBV30
J: TRBJ1-4
D: TRBD1
size: .
CDR3: CAWTRRGQGFGTNEKLFF
DNA: TGTGCCTGGACCCGGCGGGGACAGGGGTTTGGAACTAATGAAAAACTGTTTTTT

V: TRBV7-2
J: TRBJ1-5
D: TRBD1
size: .
CDR3: CASSPGTGGNQPQHF
DNA: TGTGCCAGCAGCCCCGGGACAGGGGGCAATCAGCCCCAGCATTTT

V: TRBV6-5
J: TRBJ2-7
D: TRBD1
size: .
CDR3: CASKRRQGAPEQYF
DNA: TGTGCCAGCAAGCGGCGGCAGGGGGCGCCCGAGCAGTACTTC

V: TRBV7-3
J: TRBJ2-1
D: .
size: .
CDR3: CASSLTRPHDSSYNEQFF
DNA: TGTGCCAGCAGCTTAACTAGGCCACATGATAGCTCCTACAATGAGCAGTTCTTC

V: TRBV6-6
J: TRBJ2-5
D: TRBD1
size: .
CDR3: CASTYPGTGQETQYF
DNA: TGTGCCAGCACCTACCCAGGGACAGGCCAAGAGACCCAGTACTTC

V: TRBV6-5
J: TRBJ2-5
D: .
size: .
CDR3: CASRQETQYF
DNA: TGTGCCAGCCGACAGGAGACCCAGTACTTC

V: TRBV6-1
J: TRBJ2-5
D: TRBD2
size: .
CDR3: CASSARAPGLAGQETQYF
DNA: TGTGCCAGCAGTGCAAGAGCCCCGGGACTAGCGGGTCAAGAGACCCAGTACTTC

V: TRBV28
J: TRBJ1-3
D: .
size: .
CDR3: CASSLPFSSGNTIYF
DNA: TGTGCCAGCAGTTTGCCCTTCAGTTCTGGAAACACCATATATTTT

V: TRBV5-8
J: TRBJ2-7
D: TRBD1
size: few
CDR3: CASSFYRGTYEQYF
DNA: TGTGCCAGCAGCTTCTACAGGGGAACCTACGAGCAGTACTTC

V: TRBV14
J: TRBJ2-5
D: TRBD1
size: .
CDR3: CASSQNRGQETQYF
DNA: TGTGCCAGCAGCCAGAACAGGGGGCAAGAGACCCAGTACTTC

V: TRBV19
J: TRBJ2-2
D: .
size: .
CDR3: CASSIQGPLNTGELFF
DNA: TGTGCCAGTAGTATCCAGGGACCCCTGAACACCGGGGAGCTGTTTTTT

V: TRBV7-8
J: TRBJ2-7
D: TRBD2
size: .
CDR3: CASSMNSGRSSYEQYF
DNA: TGTGCCAGCAGCATGAATAGCGGGAGGAGCTCCTACGAGCAGTACTTC

V: TRBV30
J: TRBJ1-4
D: .
size: .
CDR3: CAWSVGREKLFF
DNA: TGTGCCTGGAGTGTAGGACGTGAAAAACTGTTTTTT

V: TRBV18
J: TRBJ1-4
D: TRBD1
size: .
CDR3: CASSPLALTGTNEKLFF
DNA: TGTGCCAGCTCACCACTCGCCCTGACAGGGACTAATGAAAAACTGTTTTTT

V: TRBV11-1
J: TRBJ2-7
D: .
size: .
CDR3: CASSRGQSGEQYF
DNA: TGTGCCAGCAGCCGTGGGCAGTCGGGCGAGCAGTACTTC

V: TRBV7-2
J: TRBJ2-5
D: .
size: .
CDR3: CASSLGPGPTETQYF
DNA: TGTGCCAGCAGCTTAGGGCCCGGACCAACAGAGACCCAGTACTTC

V: TRBV27
J: TRBJ1-4
D: TRBD1
size: .
CDR3: CASSPRDRGYGKLFF
DNA: TGTGCCAGCAGTCCACGGGACAGGGGATACGGAAAACTGTTTTTT

V: TRBV19
J: TRBJ1-2
D: .
size: .
CDR3: CASTSLTPYGYTF
DNA: TGTGCCAGTACCAGTTTGACACCCTATGGCTACACCTTC

V: TRBV19
J: TRBJ1-2
D: .
size: .
CDR3: CASSIEEYGYTF
DNA: TGTGCCAGTAGTATAGAGGAATATGGCTACACCTTC

V: TRBV4-3
J: TRBJ2-6
D: TRBD1
size: .
CDR3: CASSQAGTGPYSGANVLTF
DNA: TGCGCCAGCAGCCAAGCGGGGACAGGCCCATACTCTGGGGCCAACGTCCTGACTTTC

V: TRBV19
J: TRBJ1-5
D: .
size: .
CDR3: CASSRTTRENQPQHF
DNA: TGTGCCAGTAGTCGTACGACCAGGGAAAATCAGCCCCAGCATTTT

V: TRBV2
J: TRBJ2-2
D: .
size: .
CDR3: CASSDGGFIGELFF
DNA: TGTGCCAGCAGTGATGGAGGGTTCATCGGGGAGCTGTTTTTT

V: TRBV18
J: TRBJ2-2
D: TRBD1
size: .
CDR3: CASSPTGTGDTAGELFF
DNA: TGTGCCAGCTCACCTACCGGGACAGGGGACACTGCCGGGGAGCTGTTTTTT

V: TRBV5-1
J: TRBJ1-4
D: .
size: .
CDR3: CASRQGEKLFF
DNA: TGCGCCAGCAGGCAAGGTGAAAAACTGTTTTTT

V: TRBV19
J: TRBJ1-5
D: .
size: .
CDR3: CASIGRTSNQPQHF
DNA: TGTGCCAGTATAGGCCGCACTTCCAATCAGCCCCAGCATTTT

V: TRBV5-1
J: TRBJ2-5
D: TRBD2
size: .
CDR3: CASSLKVAGGQETQYF
DNA: TGCGCCAGCAGCTTGAAGGTAGCGGGAGGCCAAGAGACCCAGTACTTC

V: TRBV5-1
J: TRBJ1-5
D: .
size: .
CDR3: CASSSEGFTNQPQHF
DNA: TGCGCCAGCAGCTCCGAGGGGTTTACCAATCAGCCCCAGCATTTT

V: TRBV19
J: TRBJ1-2
D: .
size: .
CDR3: CASSIKGGPYGYTF
DNA: TGTGCCAGTAGTATAAAGGGGGGCCCCTATGGCTACACCTTC

V: TRBV10-2
J: TRBJ2-7
D: .
size: .
CDR3: CASREGPGSTSSYEQYF
DNA: TGCGCCAGCAGGGAGGGGCCGGGAAGTACTAGCTCCTACGAGCAGTACTTC

V: TRBV7-9
J: TRBJ1-1
D: TRBD1
size: .
CDR3: CASSTRQGGTEAFF
DNA: TGTGCCAGCAGCACTAGACAGGGGGGGACTGAAGCTTTCTTT

V: TRBV2
J: TRBJ1-2
D: TRBD1
size: .
CDR3: CASSNEGQGAYGYTF
DNA: TGTGCCAGCAGTAATGAGGGACAGGGGGCCTATGGCTACACCTTC

V: TRBV5-1
J: TRBJ1-2
D: TRBD1
size: .
CDR3: CASSLVQGAKSVRGYTF
DNA: TGCGCCAGCAGCTTGGTCCAGGGGGCGAAGTCAGTGAGAGGCTACACCTTC

V: TRBV6-1
J: TRBJ1-1
D: .
size: .
CDR3: CASSTNKDTEAFF
DNA: TGTGCCAGCAGTACCAACAAGGACACTGAAGCTTTCTTT

V: TRBV5-1
J: TRBJ1-4
D: .
size: .
CDR3: CASSLGSDEKLFF
DNA: TGCGCCAGCAGCTTGGGAAGTGATGAAAAACTGTTTTTT

V: TRBV5-1
J: TRBJ2-1
D: .
size: .
CDR3: CASSEPGYVEQFF
DNA: TGCGCCAGCAGCGAACCGGGGTATGTTGAGCAGTTCTTC

V: TRBV30
J: TRBJ1-1
D: .
size: .
CDR3: CAWSRTQGRAFF
DNA: TGTGCCTGGAGCCGGACCCAGGGGAGGGCTTTCTTT

V: TRBV18
J: TRBJ2-1
D: TRBD2
size: .
CDR3: CASEAPGTSVYNEQFF
DNA: TGTGCCAGCGAGGCCCCCGGGACTAGTGTCTACAATGAGCAGTTCTTC

V: TRBV5-1
J: TRBJ2-5
D: .
size: .
CDR3: CASSLFPQETQYF
DNA: TGCGCCAGCAGCTTGTTTCCCCAAGAGACCCAGTACTTC

V: TRBV11-2
J: TRBJ2-7
D: .
size: .
CDR3: CASSLAGVHEQYF
DNA: TGTGCCAGCAGCTTAGCTGGGGTCCACGAGCAGTACTTC

V: TRBV2
J: TRBJ2-7
D: TRBD2
size: .
CDR3: CASSEGGRAPYEQYF
DNA: TGTGCCAGCAGTGAGGGCGGGAGGGCACCCTACGAGCAGTACTTC

V: TRBV30
J: TRBJ2-7
D: .
size: .
CDR3: CAWKGSYEQYF
DNA: TGTGCCTGGAAGGGTTCCTACGAGCAGTACTTC

V: TRBV4-2
J: TRBJ1-4
D: TRBD1
size: .
CDR3: CASSPDRLNEKLFF
DNA: TGTGCCAGCAGCCCGGACAGGCTTAATGAAAAACTGTTTTTT

V: TRBV7-6
J: TRBJ2-7
D: .
size: .
CDR3: CASSEGRGYEQYF
DNA: TGTGCCAGCAGCGAGGGGAGAGGCTACGAGCAGTACTTC

V: TRBV9
J: TRBJ2-5
D: .
size: .
CDR3: CASSVAGETQYF
DNA: TGTGCCAGCAGCGTAGCAGGCGAGACCCAGTACTTC

V: TRBV27
J: TRBJ2-1
D: .
size: .
CDR3: CASTRLAGAPNEQFF
DNA: TGTGCCAGCACCCGACTTGCGGGGGCCCCAAATGAGCAGTTCTTC

V: TRBV2
J: TRBJ1-5
D: .
size: .
CDR3: CASSRQENQPQHF
DNA: TGTGCCAGCTCGAGGCAGGAGAATCAGCCCCAGCATTTT

V: TRBV5-4
J: TRBJ2-2
D: .
size: .
CDR3: CASSSWTERDGELFF
DNA: TGTGCCAGCAGCTCGTGGACAGAGAGGGACGGGGAGCTGTTTTTT